Listed here are 10 T cell receptor beta chains from one sample, sequenced in a study of CD8+ T cells in alopecia areata. Treatment meaning: oral pan-JAK inhibitor, 5-10 mg twice daily. Extracted RNA was reverse transcribed, and the resulting cDNA served as sequencing template. Assay used: immunoSEQ multiplex PCR; TCRdb lists only in-frame clones, some missing. The table includes more than 95,000 clones, roughly 58% detected once. This specimen consisted of CD8+ T cells sorted from blood, obtained at week 4, from a patient treated with tofacitinib. These receptor sequences come from a human donor with alopecia areata.

This clone came up a few times. The chain employs TRBV27 and TRBJ2-7; D unclear. Germline lookup yields CDR1 MNHEY and CDR2 SMNVEV (reference sequence). V lost 6 bases and J lost 2, with 11 bases in between. The CDR3 is made up of 13 amino acids. The CDR3 spells CASRGRETYEQYF. For the CDR3, the DNA is TGTGCCAGCAGAGGCAGAGAAACCTACGAGCAGTACTTC.

In its sample, this clone was seen a few times. V and J are TRBV5-6 and TRBJ2-5; D not certain. Between the trimmed V and J ends, which lost 0 bases and 7 bases, there was a span of 4 bases. From germline, CDR1 is SGHDT and CDR2 YYEEEE. The CDR3 runs 11 residues. The CDR3 nucleotides are TGTGCCAGCAGCTTGGGCGGGACCCAGTACTTC. Translation: CASSLGGTQYF.

With regard to this clone: This sample includes further DNA sequences coding for the same CDR3. This sequence joins TRBV29-1 and TRBJ2-7; D is perhaps TRBD1 (6 bases). The CDR3 sequence is 12 residues long. Trimming stripped 3 bases from V and 1 base from J, with 7 bases between. Germline loops: CDR1 SQVTM, CDR2 ANQGSEA. The CDR3, as DNA: TGCAGCGTTGAGGACAGTTCCTACGAGCAGTACTTC. Translating gives CSVEDSSYEQYF.

V and J are TRBV29-1 and TRBJ1-2; no clear D. CDR3 length: 12 amino acids. V lost 5 bases, J lost 5 bases, and 12 bases lay in between. CDR1 and CDR2 (germline): SQVTM, ANQGSEA. The CDR3 protein is CSVRSREYGYTF. Written as DNA, the CDR3 is TGCAGCGTTAGGAGTCGGGAGTATGGCTACACCTTC.

This clone was detected a few times. The genes are TRBV30 and TRBJ2-6, with 7 bases aligning to TRBD2. Germline V gene data show CDR1 as GTSNPN and CDR2 as SVGIG (reference sequence). Trimming cost V 5 bases and J 12 bases; bases outside gene matches: 13. This CDR3 has 14 amino acids. The CDR3 DNA follows: TGTGCCTGGGATGAACCGGGACTACCAATCGTCCTGACTTTC. It yields the protein CAWDEPGLPIVLTF.

The chain employs TRBV6-5 and TRBJ1-1, with D unclear. With 0 bases removed from V and 4 bases from J, the gap between germline ends came to 9 bases. Germline V gene sequence: CDR1 MNHEY, CDR2 SVGAGI. This CDR3 has 14 residues. The CDR3 DNA follows: TGTGCCAGCAGTTACTCAGGCGGGCTCACTGAAGCTTTCTTT. Residues: CASSYSGGLTEAFF.

The chain carries TRBV28 and TRBJ1-2; no firm D call. Germline values: CDR1 MDHEN, CDR2 SYDVKM. Trimming removed 7 bases at V and 0 bases at J, with 24 bases between. The CDR3 has 18 amino acids. CDR3 sequence (DNA): TGTGCCAGCACCTCTCTTGAGGCCCTAACGGCCCCTAACTATGGCTACACCTTC. Residues: CASTSLEALTAPNYGYTF.

The chain has TRBV10-3 and TRBJ2-5; 10 bases are a match to TRBD1. The ends lost 6 bases at V and 1 base at J; junction bases unmatched: 5. This CDR3 spans 15 amino acids. Germline V gene data show CDR1 as ENHRY and CDR2 as SYGVKD. CDR3 bases: TGTGCCATCAGGGGGACAGGGGTTCCCCAAGAGACCCAGTACTTC. Residues: CAIRGTGVPQETQYF.

The chain couples TRBV30 to TRBJ1-1; unclear D gene. Deletions cut 0 bases from V and 1 base from J, with 9 bases between. Germline V gives CDR1 GTSNPN, CDR2 SVGIG (reference sequence). CDR3 length equals 14 residues. The DNA for the CDR3 is TGTGCCTGGAGTGTTTTTCAGTGGAACACTGAAGCTTTCTTT. It specifies CAWSVFQWNTEAFF.

The chain is built from TRBV7-9 and TRBJ2-5; D is undetermined. CDR1 and CDR2 from the germline V gene are SEHNR and FQNEAQ (reference sequence). CDR3 size: 12 residues. The V and J ends lost 4 bases and 3 bases respectively, with 6 bases between them. This CDR3 reads CASSSVEETQYF. The CDR3 DNA follows: TGTGCCAGCAGCTCCGTCGAAGAGACCCAGTACTTC.